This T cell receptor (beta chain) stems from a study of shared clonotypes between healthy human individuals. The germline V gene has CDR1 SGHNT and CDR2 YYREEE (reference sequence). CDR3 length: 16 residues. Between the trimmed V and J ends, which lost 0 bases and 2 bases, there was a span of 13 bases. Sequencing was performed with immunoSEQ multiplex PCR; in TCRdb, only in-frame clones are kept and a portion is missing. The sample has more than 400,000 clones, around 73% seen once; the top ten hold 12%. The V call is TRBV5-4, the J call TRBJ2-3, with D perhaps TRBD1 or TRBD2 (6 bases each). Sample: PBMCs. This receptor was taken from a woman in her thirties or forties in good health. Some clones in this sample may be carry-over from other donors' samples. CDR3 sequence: CASSLGGAGATDTQYF. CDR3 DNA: TGTGCCAGCAGCTTGGGGGGGGCAGGAGCCACAGATACGCAGTATTTT.